One and the same sample provided the 2 T cell receptor beta chains below, sequenced in a study of neurological immune-mediated disorders. TCRdb ran MiXCR on the 5' RACE reads and lists one entry per CDR3 protein. The table lists some 79,000 distinct CDR3 sequences, about 14% of them singletons. Sequences were obtained from PBMCs. These receptors all stem from a woman between 50 and 59 years old in good health.

The table lists this clonotype with many counts. This chain uses TRBV5-1 with TRBJ2-7; 8 bases are a match to TRBD1. Germline V gene sequence: CDR1 SGHRS, CDR2 YFSETQ. J was trimmed by 3 bases and V by 0 bases; bases with no gene match: 5. The CDR3 sequence is 15 residues long. The CDR3 sequence: CASSLGTGIGYEQYF. CDR3 DNA: TGCGCCAGCAGCTTGGGGACAGGGATCGGCTACGAGCAGTACTTC.

The table lists this clonotype with many counts. The chain uses TRBV5-1 and TRBJ2-1; D gene unclear. The germline V gene encodes CDR1 SGHRS and CDR2 YFSETQ. V was shortened by 1 base and J by 5 bases, with 10 bases between the two germline ends. There are 14 residues in the CDR3. Here the CDR3 reads CASSLLTVNNEQFF. The CDR3 nucleotides read TGCGCCAGCAGCTTGTTGACGGTAAACAATGAGCAGTTCTTC.